The rows below give T cell receptor beta chains drawn from one sample of a study of response to subunit inactivated influenza vaccine. A single record per CDR3 protein comes from TCRdb applying MiXCR to the RT-PCR reads. The sample shows more than 700,000 distinct CDR3 sequences, about 20% of them seen only once. Sequences were derived from PBMCs from blood, sampled about 5 days after vaccination. Receptors originate from a man aged 45-60 years who received an inactivated influenza vaccine. The CDR3 runs from the conserved cysteine through the conserved F or W. The order of the fields is J gene, clone size, D gene, V gene, CDR3 protein, CDR3 DNA. D genes are given only for firm matches. The size field is filled for only some rows; it gives once, few, many or a size class.

TRBJ2-7 few . TRBV5-1 CASSTWTDSYEQYF TGCGCCAGCAGCACCTGGACGGACTCCTACGAGCAGTACTTC
TRBJ2-7 few TRBD2 TRBV5-1 CASSSSGRALEQYF TGCGCCAGCAGCTCTAGCGGGAGGGCCTTAGAGCAGTACTTC
TRBJ2-3 . . TRBV7-9 CADSKGDTQYF TGTGCAGACAGTAAGGGAGATACGCAGTATTTT
TRBJ1-2 few TRBD1 TRBV7-2 CASSFGQGQGLYGYTF TGTGCCAGCAGCTTCGGACAGGGACAGGGGCTCTATGGCTACACCTTC
TRBJ2-4 few . TRBV18 CASSPLGDIAKNIQYF TGTGCCAGCTCACCGCTAGGGGATATAGCCAAAAACATTCAGTACTTC
TRBJ1-6 few TRBD1 TRBV4-1 CASSQEGTGPNSPLHF TGCGCCAGCAGCCAAGAGGGGACAGGGCCAAATTCACCCCTCCACTTT
TRBJ1-4 few . TRBV5-5 CASRGSFGQGYEKLFF TGTGCCAGCAGAGGGTCCTTCGGCCAGGGTTATGAAAAACTGTTTTTT
TRBJ2-5 few . TRBV3-1 CASSQVQGETQYF TGTGCCAGCAGCCAAGTGCAGGGGGAGACCCAGTACTTC
TRBJ1-2 . TRBD1 TRBV29-1 CSVVPTGGRWGYTF TGCAGCGTAGTACCGACAGGGGGGAGGTGGGGCTACACCTTC
TRBJ1-6 . . TRBV5-8 CASSPSDSYSPLHF TGTGCCAGCAGCCCCTCGGACAGTTATTCACCCCTCCACTTT
TRBJ2-5 . . TRBV20-1 CSASYQAQETQYF TGCAGTGCTAGTTATCAGGCCCAAGAGACCCAGTACTTC
TRBJ1-5 . TRBD1 TRBV15 CATSTRQGSQPQHF TGTGCCACCAGCACTAGACAGGGAAGTCAGCCCCAGCATTTT
TRBJ1-6 . . TRBV20-1 CSAIPGASNSPLHF TGCAGTGCTATTCCGGGGGCGAGTAATTCACCCCTCCACTTT
TRBJ2-3 many TRBD1 TRBV6-2/TRBV6-3 CASSPFMGTGGADTQYF TGTGCCAGCAGCCCCTTTATGGGGACAGGGGGTGCCGATACGCAGTATTTT
TRBJ2-3 . TRBD1 TRBV7-9 CASSPVQGWGDTQYF TGTGCCAGCAGCCCCGTACAGGGGTGGGGGGATACGCAGTATTTT
TRBJ2-7 few . TRBV15 CATPARGVYEQYF TGTGCCACCCCGGCGAGGGGGGTCTACGAGCAGTACTTC
TRBJ2-7 . TRBD1 TRBV20-1 CSARDSPGTGSHYEQYF TGCAGTGCTAGAGATAGCCCGGGGACAGGGTCCCACTACGAGCAGTACTTC
TRBJ2-5 . TRBD1 TRBV12-3/TRBV12-4 CASSFTRGETQYF TGTGCCAGCAGTTTCACCAGGGGGGAGACCCAGTACTTC
TRBJ2-3 . . TRBV12-3/TRBV12-4 CASSDGVPGWDTQYF TGTGCCAGCAGTGACGGAGTGCCCGGGTGGGATACGCAGTATTTT
TRBJ1-1 few TRBD1 TRBV5-1 CATATGANTEAFF TGCGCCACCGCGACAGGGGCGAACACTGAAGCTTTCTTT
TRBJ2-7 . . TRBV3-1 CASSQDIGGSYEQYF TGTGCCAGCAGCCAAGATATCGGGGGCTCCTACGAGCAGTACTTC
TRBJ2-2 few TRBD2 TRBV7-2 CASSLVQRGTGELFF TGTGCCAGCAGCTTAGTCCAGCGGGGGACCGGGGAGCTGTTTTTT
TRBJ2-3 many TRBD2 TRBV5-1 CASRLASGSTDTQYF TGCGCCAGCCGGCTGGCTAGCGGTTCCACAGATACGCAGTATTTT
TRBJ2-3 . TRBD2 TRBV28 CASSSLDPGLAGGSTDTQYF TGTGCCAGCAGCTCCCTGGACCCGGGACTAGCGGGAGGGTCCACAGATACGCAGTATTTT
TRBJ2-3 few TRBD2 TRBV5-1 CASSLRASGADTQYF TGCGCCAGCAGCTTAAGGGCTAGCGGGGCAGATACGCAGTATTTT
TRBJ2-2 once TRBD2 TRBV7-9 CASSSWTSGKRTGELFF TGTGCCAGCAGCTCCTGGACTAGCGGGAAACGTACCGGGGAGCTGTTTTTT
TRBJ2-7 . . TRBV21-1 CASSAPFGKFYEQYF TGTGCCAGCAGCGCCCCCTTCGGAAAATTTTACGAGCAGTACTTC
TRBJ2-7 . . TRBV5-1 CASSLADGLEQYF TGCGCCAGCAGCTTGGCCGACGGTCTCGAGCAGTACTTC
TRBJ1-6 . . TRBV6-5 CASSYSRSSYNSPLHF TGTGCCAGCAGTTACTCGAGGAGCTCCTATAATTCACCCCTCCACTTT
TRBJ2-3 few TRBD2 TRBV20-1 CSASPGTSTDTQYF TGCAGTGCTAGCCCCGGGACTAGTACAGATACGCAGTATTTT
TRBJ2-1 few . TRBV28 CASSHLGVYNEQFF TGTGCCAGCAGTCACCTGGGCGTATACAATGAGCAGTTCTTC
TRBJ2-7 . . TRBV15 CATSRDNKGYEQYF TGTGCCACCAGCAGAGATAATAAGGGTTACGAGCAGTACTTC
TRBJ2-2 few TRBD2 TRBV9 CASSVVPGLAGEGELFF TGTGCCAGCAGCGTAGTCCCGGGACTAGCGGGAGAAGGGGAGCTGTTTTTT
TRBJ2-5 . TRBD1 TRBV11-2 CASSQGAFRETQYF TGTGCCAGCAGCCAGGGGGCCTTCCGCGAGACCCAGTACTTC
TRBJ2-1 few TRBD2 TRBV24-1 CATSDSAGGYNEQFF TGTGCCACCAGTGATTCAGCGGGAGGTTACAATGAGCAGTTCTTC
TRBJ2-4 few . TRBV4-1 CASSQEHAGAGKNIQYF TGCGCCAGCAGCCAAGAGCACGCAGGGGCGGGCAAAAACATTCAGTACTTC
TRBJ2-7 . TRBD2 TRBV5-1 CASSLVRGGSYEQYF TGCGCCAGCAGCTTGGTGCGGGGGGGGTCCTACGAGCAGTACTTC
TRBJ1-5 few TRBD1 TRBV7-9 CASSGTGNGNQPQHF TGTGCCAGCAGCGGGACAGGGAATGGCAATCAGCCCCAGCATTTT
TRBJ2-2 few . TRBV5-1 CASSLSGAGTYTGELFF TGCGCCAGCAGCTTGAGTGGAGCAGGGACGTACACCGGGGAGCTGTTTTTT
TRBJ2-5 few . TRBV5-1 CASSPVGQGQETQYF TGCGCCAGCAGCCCGGTGGGGCAGGGCCAAGAGACCCAGTACTTC
TRBJ2-3 few TRBD1 TRBV11-3 CASTYQGQGFTDTQYF TGTGCCAGCACATACCAGGGACAGGGATTCACAGATACGCAGTATTTT
TRBJ2-1 few . TRBV10-3 CAISTESYNEQFF TGTGCCATTAGTACTGAGTCCTACAATGAGCAGTTCTTC
TRBJ2-7 . . TRBV7-2 CASSPRYRAIDNEQYF TGTGCCAGCAGCCCCCGATACAGGGCCATCGACAATGAGCAGTACTTC
TRBJ2-2 . . TRBV5-1 CASSLVSGPGELFF TGCGCCAGCAGCCTGGTTTCCGGCCCCGGGGAGCTGTTTTTT
TRBJ2-7 . TRBD1 TRBV7-6 CASSLAGTGFEQYF TGTGCCAGCAGCTTAGCGGGGACAGGGTTCGAGCAGTACTTC
TRBJ1-4 . TRBD1 TRBV2 CASRRDRVATNEKLFF TGTGCCAGCAGGCGCGACAGGGTTGCAACTAATGAAAAACTGTTTTTT